Detailed here is one TCR beta chain. Its antigen is not yet known. One base away there is no much larger clone; base qualities are not given. The intended sense of this specimen's time point label: persistent/refractory GD, antithyroid drugs over 5 years with positive TRAb. RNA was extracted from PBMCs in TRIzol for both TCR sequencing and RNA sequencing. The diagnosis of Graves' disease was made according to American Thyroid Association guidelines. Patients were recruited from an endocrinology department in Xi'an, China. From each patient, around 8.3 milliliters of peripheral blood was collected into an EDTA anticoagulant tube. PBMCs were isolated by Ficoll Paque Plus density gradient separation without further T cell sorting. An Agilent 2100 Bioanalyzer and agarose gel were used to check RNA quality, while a NanoDrop 2000 measured RNA concentration. The library relied on multiplex PCR. Instrument used: Illumina HiSeq 4000. iRepertoire HTBI primers and Arm-PCR amplification of CDR3 regions were used to construct TCR beta libraries. PCR products were gel purified before sequencing. Per the source publication's procedure: Across samples, about 64 TRBV and 13 to 15 TRBJ segments were identified and used for gene usage analysis of CDR3 amino acid clonotypes. Filtered high-quality paired reads were merged into contigs using COPE and FqMerger. Contigs were aligned with BLAST to IMGT TRBV, TRBD and TRBJ reference genes, and CDR3 was defined per IMGT. Any clonotype with a frequency above 0.1% was counted as a highly expanded clone. Shannon entropy served as the measure of repertoire diversity, while the Gini coefficient captured V-J evenness. Clonotypes shared by more than one individual were considered public. The raw public reads went through TCRdb reprocessing: fastp at Q25, MiXCR clone calling, in-frame beta chains kept. For every CDR3 protein sequence, its rows merge into one entry that carries the most common genes and DNA. Here the V and J calls rest on TCRdb's processing, not on the authors' analysis. The sample profile shows approximately 290,000 distinct CDR3 sequences; 22% of them were found once. Of the sample, roughly 50% falls within the top ten clones.

This sample is drawn from a study of regulatory T cells in long-lasting Graves disease (dated by TCRdb to about 2021). Study-wide context: Persistent Graves' disease was defined as persistently positive TSH receptor autoantibodies together with antithyroid drug treatment for over 5 years. Patients with persistent Graves' disease were compared with patients with newly diagnosed Graves' disease using TCR sequencing and RNA sequencing of peripheral blood. The study was registered as a clinical trial and conducted in China. A total of roughly 33 samples underwent TCR sequencing: about 13 from persistent and roughly 20 from newly diagnosed Graves' disease patients. Persistent Graves' disease patients in the clinical cohort had taken antithyroid drugs for 9.5 to 13 years on average.

From the germline V gene, CDR1 is MNHGY and CDR2 is SVAAGI. Trimming accounts for 2 bases at V and 4 bases at J, while the number of junction bases matched to no gene is 4. From the cysteine through the phenylalanine, the CDR3 covers 15 amino acids. Solely the CDR3 DNA is kept, with 45 bases framed from the first base. The paper's findings and limits, for the study overall: The authors acknowledged the small sample size as a limitation that may reduce accuracy. Sequencing and analysis were restricted to the TCR beta chain. Persistent disease showed preferential use of TRBV28, TRBJ1-2 and TRBJ2-5, whereas newly diagnosed disease favored TRBV20-1 and TRBJ2-1. Patients with persistent disease shared more public clonotypes (about 3,000) than newly diagnosed patients did (more than 900). Compared with newly diagnosed patients, persistent Graves' disease patients had lower TCR Shannon entropy and fewer highly expanded clones, which suggests clonal expansion. Because the primary lesion, thyroid tissue, could not be accessed, the study looked at peripheral blood alone.

The material sequenced was peripheral blood mononuclear cells (PBMCs), taken when the disease was refractory, from a patient treated with antithyroid drugs. Recombination joined TRBV6-9 with TRBJ2-1; TRBD2 aligns with 8 central bases. This receptor was obtained from a female donor with Graves disease. The nucleotide sequence is TGTGCCAGCAGTTATGAGCGGGAGCAATACAATGAGCAGTTCTTC. This yields the protein CASSYEREQYNEQFF.